One T cell receptor (beta chain) is described in this entry. Its specificity is unknown. CDR1 and CDR2 from the germline V gene are SNHLY and FYNNEI. This CDR3 is 16 amino acids long. The ends lost 5 bases at V and 3 bases at J; junction bases unmatched: 7. This entry is derived from a study of cytomegalovirus exposure and HLA in healthy donors. Overall study: Early on, a data release was issued that held some 91 million unique TCRs from HLA-typed donors.

The study's findings and limits: Among the sequence variants, a highly shared cluster was likely an artifact of sequencing. Despite most TCR sequences being rare, some public TCRs occurred in many donors. An analysis was carried out at a later point. It showed that HLA-associated TCR beta chains were more clonally expanded than equally common non-associated chains.

PCR involved 60 Vbeta and 13 Jbeta primers. Assay used: immunoSEQ multiplex PCR; TCRdb lists only in-frame clones, some missing. The table records tens of thousands of clones, 70% of them present only once. The clonotype originates from a woman in her sixties or seventies in good health and CMV-seropositive. Material: PBMCs. The chain joins TRBV2 to TRBJ2-5; 12 bases match TRBD2. The CDR3 is CASSHRLAGAEETQYF. The DNA of the CDR3 is TGTGCCAGCAGTCACCGACTAGCGGGGGCCGAAGAGACCCAGTACTTC.